This T cell receptor (beta chain) derives from a study of Graves' ophthalmopathy and Graves' hyperthyroidism. About the research overall: Peripheral blood was obtained at first diagnosis, ahead of any treatment. Study results and caveats: Thyroid clonotypes that were expanded above 0.001 frequency mostly also appeared in blood.

Note on this clonotype: The antigen remains unidentified.

Around 10 ml of fresh blood yielded the PBMCs by density gradient. Germline V gene lookup returns CDR1 SGHAT and CDR2 FQNNGV. The CDR3 is 12 amino acids. V shed 5 bases and J shed 4 bases, with 8 bases lying between them. As the template, RNA transcripts were used to amplify TCR beta CDR3 regions. An opening RT-PCR round employed HTBI primers and preceded a second-round multiplex PCR. TCRdb itself ran the multiplex PCR reads through MiXCR, one entry per CDR3 protein. This sample yields about 160,000 distinct CDR3 sequences, of which roughly 37% are seen a single time; around 5.8% belongs to the top ten.

The chain couples TRBV11-2 to TRBJ2-5; unclear D gene. The sample taken for sequencing was peripheral blood. This receptor was obtained from a woman aged 35 to 49 with Graves' ophthalmopathy. The CDR3 DNA sequence: TGTGCCAGCAGCGTAGCCCGAGAGACCCAGTACTTC. Amino acids: CASSVARETQYF.